This T cell receptor (beta chain) was recorded in a study of T cell clusters in autoimmune cytopenias. TRB was amplified by touch-down multiplex PCR, primer pools A and B combined. TCRdb reprocessed the multiplex PCR reads; each CDR3 protein has one entry and no DNA is given. The sample data list under 9,500 distinct CDR3 sequences. CDR3 length: 14 amino acids. From germline, CDR1 is SGHAT and CDR2 FQNNGV. TRB amplification used around 260 ng of peripheral blood genomic DNA. This TCR was sampled from a human donor with an autoimmune cytopenia or autoimmune hepatitis (not recorded which). Sequencing input: peripheral blood. The gene calls are TRBV11-2 and TRBJ1-6; the D gene TCRdb calls, TRBD1, cannot be checked with no DNA. CDR3 residues: CASSFRGRNSPLHF.